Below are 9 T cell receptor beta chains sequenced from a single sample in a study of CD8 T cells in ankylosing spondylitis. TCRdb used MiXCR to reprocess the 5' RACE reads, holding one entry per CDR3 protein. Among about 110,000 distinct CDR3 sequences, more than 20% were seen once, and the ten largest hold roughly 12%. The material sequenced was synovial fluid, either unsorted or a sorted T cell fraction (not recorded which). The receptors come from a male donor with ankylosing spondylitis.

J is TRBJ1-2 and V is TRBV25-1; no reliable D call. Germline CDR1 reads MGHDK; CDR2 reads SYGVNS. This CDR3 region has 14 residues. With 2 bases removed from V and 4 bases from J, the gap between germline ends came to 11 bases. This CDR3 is CASSEGGRIYGYTF. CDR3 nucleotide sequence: TGTGCCAGCAGTGAAGGCGGACGGATCTATGGCTACACCTTC.

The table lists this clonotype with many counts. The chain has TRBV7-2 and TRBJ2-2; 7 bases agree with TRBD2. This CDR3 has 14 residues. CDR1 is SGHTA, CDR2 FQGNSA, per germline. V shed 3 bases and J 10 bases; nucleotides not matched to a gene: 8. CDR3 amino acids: CASSLEGGPVELFF. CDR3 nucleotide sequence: TGTGCCAGCAGCTTGGAGGGAGGGCCTGTGGAGCTGTTTTTT.

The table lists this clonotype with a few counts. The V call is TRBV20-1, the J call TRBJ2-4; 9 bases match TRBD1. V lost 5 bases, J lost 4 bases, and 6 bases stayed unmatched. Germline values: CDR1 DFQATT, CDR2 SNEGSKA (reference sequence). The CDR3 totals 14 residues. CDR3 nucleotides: TGCAGTGCTCGTCCCGGGACAGGGAAAAACATTCAGTACTTC. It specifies CSARPGTGKNIQYF.

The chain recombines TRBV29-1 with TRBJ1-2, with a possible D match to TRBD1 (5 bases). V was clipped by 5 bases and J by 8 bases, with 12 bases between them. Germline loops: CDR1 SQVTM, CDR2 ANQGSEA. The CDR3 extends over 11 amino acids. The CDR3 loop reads CSVPEGQGYTF. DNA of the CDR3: TGCAGCGTTCCGGAGGGGCAAGGCTACACCTTC.

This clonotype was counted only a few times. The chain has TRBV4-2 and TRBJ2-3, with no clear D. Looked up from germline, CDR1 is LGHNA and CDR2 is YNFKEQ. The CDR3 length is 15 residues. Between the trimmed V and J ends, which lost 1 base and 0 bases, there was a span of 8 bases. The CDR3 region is CASSQAPRSTDTQYF. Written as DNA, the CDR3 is TGTGCCAGCAGCCAAGCCCCTAGGAGCACAGATACGCAGTATTTT.

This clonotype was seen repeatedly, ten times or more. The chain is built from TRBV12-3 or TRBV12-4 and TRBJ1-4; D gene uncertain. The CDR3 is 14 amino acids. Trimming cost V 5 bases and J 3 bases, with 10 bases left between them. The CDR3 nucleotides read TGTGCCAGCAGTATCGGGCCGGCTAATGAAAAACTGTTTTTT. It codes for CASSIGPANEKLFF.

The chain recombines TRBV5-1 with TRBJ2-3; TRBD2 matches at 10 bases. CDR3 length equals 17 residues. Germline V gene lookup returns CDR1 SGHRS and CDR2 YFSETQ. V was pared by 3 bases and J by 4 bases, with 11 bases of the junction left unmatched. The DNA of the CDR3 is TGCGCCAGCAGCTACTCCGGGACTAGCGTTTTCGCAGATACGCAGTATTTT. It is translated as CASSYSGTSVFADTQYF.

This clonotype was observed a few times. CDR3 in amino acids: CASRREVVNIQYF. In nucleotides, the CDR3 is TGTGCCAGCAGGCGGGAGGTCGTAAACATTCAGTACTTC. The V and J genes are TRBV12-3 or TRBV12-4 and TRBJ2-4, with 8 bases fitting TRBD2. Trimming removed 6 bases from V and 6 bases from J; junction bases left unmatched: 4. This CDR3 has 13 residues.

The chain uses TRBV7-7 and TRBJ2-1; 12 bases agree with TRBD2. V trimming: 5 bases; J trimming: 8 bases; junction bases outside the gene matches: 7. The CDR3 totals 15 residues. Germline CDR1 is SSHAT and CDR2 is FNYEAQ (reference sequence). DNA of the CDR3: TGTGCCAGCAGCCCCCGACTAGCGGGAGACTATGAGCAGTTCTTC. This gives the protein CASSPRLAGDYEQFF.